These 9 T cell receptor beta chains came from one sample sequenced in a study of T cell repertoires in cytomegalovirus infection. A single record per CDR3 protein comes from TCRdb applying MiXCR to the reads. In the table there are roughly 300,000 distinct CDR3 sequences, more than 8% of which are singletons. Sequencing was done on a sample of PBMCs. Receptor source: a human donor in good health (CMV status not recorded). Some clones in this sample may be carry-over from other donors' samples.

This clonotype was seen more than once but under ten times. The chain is built from TRBV7-2 and TRBJ1-2; 7 bases map to TRBD1. Germline V gene lookup returns CDR1 SGHTA and CDR2 FQGNSA. The CDR3 has 14 amino acids. J lost 4 bases, V lost 2 bases, and 4 bases had no gene match. The CDR3 region is CASSLYWDSYGYTF. Written as DNA, the CDR3 is TGTGCCAGCAGCTTATATTGGGACAGCTATGGCTACACCTTC. Complete variable domain (other parts from reference TRBV7-2 and TRBJ1-2): GAGVSQSPSNKVTEKGKDVELRCDPISGHTALYWYRQSLGQGLEFLIYFQGNSAPDKSGLPSDRFSAERTGGSVSTLTIQRTQQEDSAVYLCASSLYWDSYGYTFGSGTRLTVV.

This clonotype was seen a handful of times. The chain is built from TRBV3-1 and TRBJ2-1; 9 nucleotides match TRBD2. The ends lost 8 bases at V and 10 bases at J; junction bases unmatched: 12. The germline CDR1 and CDR2 sequences are LGHDT and YNNKEL (reference sequence). The CDR3 has 14 residues. The CDR3 sequence is CASGWGSGGPEQFF. The CDR3 DNA follows: TGTGCCAGCGGGTGGGGTAGCGGGGGACCGGAGCAGTTCTTC.

This clonotype came up many times. V and J are TRBV7-2 and TRBJ2-7; possible D gene TRBD1, 5 bases. This CDR3 contains 15 residues. Trimming pared 6 bases from V and 4 bases from J, leaving 19 bases between. In germline, CDR1 is SGHTA, CDR2 FQGNSA. The CDR3, as DNA: TGTGCCAGCAGGCCTACCCAGGGTGGATGGTACGAGCAGTACTTC. Its protein is CASRPTQGGWYEQYF.

This clonotype came up many times. The CDR3 nucleotides are TGTGCCAGCAGCCAGTTGGACTATGGCTACACCTTC. Translating it yields CASSQLDYGYTF. V usage is TRBV12-3 or TRBV12-4 and J usage is TRBJ1-2; no reliable D call. The CDR3 covers 12 residues. The V gene lost 6 bases and the J gene lost 3 bases, with 8 bases spanning the gap.

This clonotype was observed at least ten times. V usage is TRBV7-2 and J usage is TRBJ2-6, with D possibly TRBD1 on 6 matching bases. V was cut by 2 bases and J by 0 bases, with 11 bases left in between. The CDR3 is 17 residues long. Germline values: CDR1 SGHTA, CDR2 FQGNSA. CDR3 sequence: CASSLSTGPSGANVLTF. The CDR3 DNA reads TGTGCCAGCAGCTTATCAACAGGGCCCTCTGGGGCCAACGTCCTGACTTTC.

About this clonotype: Compared with germline, one end of the junction differs, possibly owing to a read error. The rearrangement joins TRBV7-2 to TRBJ1-1; D unclear. The CDR3 covers 17 residues. Per germline, CDR1 SGHTA and CDR2 FQGNSA. The CDR3, as DNA: TGTGCCGGCAGCTTAGTAGGCGGACTGGGATTGAACACTGAAGCTTTCTTT. Its translation: CAGSLVGGLGLNTEAFF.

This clonotype is medium-sized. The V and J genes are TRBV12-3 or TRBV12-4 and TRBJ2-5; TRBD2 agrees at 9 bases. The CDR3 totals 18 residues. J lost 5 bases, V lost 2 bases, and 15 bases had no gene match. Written as DNA, the CDR3 is TGTGCCAGCAGTTTATTCGAAATTGGCGGGGGGGCCTATGAGACCCAGTACTTC. It translates to CASSLFEIGGGAYETQYF.

This clonotype was seen many times. The rearrangement joins TRBV28 to TRBJ2-1, with 11 bases fitting TRBD2. Germline CDR1 reads MDHEN; CDR2 reads SYDVKM. This CDR3 has 15 residues. The trim removed 6 bases at V and 3 bases at J, leaving 4 bases unmatched. The chain's CDR3 is CASSLTSGSYNEQFF. The CDR3 region has the DNA TGTGCCAGCAGCTTAACTAGCGGGAGCTACAATGAGCAGTTCTTC.

This clonotype was detected a few times. The gene calls are TRBV6-5 and TRBJ2-1, with 10 bases fitting TRBD1. J gave up 3 bases and V 0 bases, and 2 bases lay outside the gene matches. This CDR3 is 16 amino acids long. Germline V gene data show CDR1 as MNHEY and CDR2 as SVGAGI. The chain's CDR3 is CASSYSGTGVYNEQFF. DNA for the CDR3: TGTGCCAGCAGTTACTCTGGGACAGGGGTCTACAATGAGCAGTTCTTC.